This T cell receptor (beta chain) was recovered during a study of spatial heterogeneity in lung cancer. Time point reported: blood at routine non-recurrence follow-up after resection. Unsorted whole RNA of tumor, nontumor lung or frozen PBMC was sequenced. From the 5' RACE reads, TCRdb called clonotypes with MiXCR, one entry per CDR3 protein. This sample has some 110,000 distinct CDR3 sequences; over 9% occur once, and the top ten carry around 17%. This clonotype occurred a few times. The germline V and J ends were trimmed by 3 bases and 7 bases, with 13 bases remaining between them. In germline, CDR1 is SGHAT, CDR2 FQNNGV. The CDR3 has 15 amino acids.

The V gene is TRBV11-2, the J gene TRBJ1-6, with D hard to call. Sequenced here: PBMCs, sampled at follow-up. The sequence was obtained from a male donor with early-stage non-small cell lung cancer. CDR3 loop: CASSFRAGLNSPLHF. The CDR3 nucleotides are TGTGCCAGCAGCTTTCGTGCAGGACTCAATTCACCCCTCCACTTT.